Below, 21 T cell receptor beta chains from the same sample are listed, as sequenced in a study of shared clonotypes between healthy human individuals. Only in-frame clones appear in the TCRdb table, and some are missing; sequencing was by immunoSEQ multiplex PCR. There are some 550,000 clones in the sample; about 97% occur only once, and roughly 0.05% lies in the top ten. Sequenced: naive CD4+ T cells sorted from blood. This sample's subset: CD45RA+ positively selected. Receptor source: a woman aged 25 to 39 in good health.

The count of this clone is one. Compared with germline, one end of the junction differs, possibly owing to a read error. The rearrangement uses TRBV7-6 and TRBJ1-1; D is possibly TRBD1 (6 bases). CDR3 length: 15 residues. CDR1 is SGHVS, CDR2 FNYEAQ, per germline. CDR3 DNA sequence: TGTGCCAGCAGCCCTAACTCAGGGGAAGTCCGGGATATCGACTTT. This encodes CASSPNSGEVRDIDF.

In this sample, this clone turned up once. The chain couples TRBV6-5 to TRBJ2-5, with 10 bases identical to TRBD2. Germline-derived CDR1 and CDR2 are MNHEY and SVGAGI. The CDR3 extends over 16 amino acids. The V segment lost 0 bases and the J segment 5 bases; nucleotides outside the gene matches: 6. As DNA, the CDR3 is TGTGCCAGCAGTTACTCGGCTAGCGGGAGTGTGGAGACCCAGTACTTC. It yields the protein CASSYSASGSVETQYF.

The sample holds one count of this clone. The gene calls are TRBV6-6 and TRBJ2-2, with D possibly TRBD2 on 5 matching bases. Trimming stripped 3 bases from V and 1 base from J, with 9 bases between. This CDR3 has 15 residues. CDR1 is MNHNY, CDR2 SVGAGI, per germline (reference sequence). The chain's CDR3 is CASSYLRENTGELFF. Written as DNA, the CDR3 is TGTGCCAGCAGTTATCTCCGGGAGAACACCGGGGAGCTGTTTTTT.

V gene TRBV19 combines with J gene TRBJ2-1, with 8 bases aligning to TRBD2. V lost 7 bases to trimming and J lost 3 bases; unmatched junction nucleotides: 11. Germline V gene lookup returns CDR1 LNHDA and CDR2 SQIVND (reference sequence). The CDR3 runs 16 residues. This CDR3 reads CASTPTGREVYNEQFF. CDR3 nucleotide sequence: TGTGCCAGTACCCCAACGGGGCGGGAGGTCTACAATGAGCAGTTCTTC.

The CDR3 DNA reads TGTGCCAGCAGCCCTCGGGGGGCAGTTTTGGCCGAGCAGTACTTC. Translating gives CASSPRGAVLAEQYF. The chain recombines TRBV5-6 with TRBJ2-7; D possibly corresponds to TRBD2 (7 bases). V gave up 4 bases and J gave up 6 bases, with 20 bases separating them. The CDR3 is 15 amino acids. Germline loops: CDR1 SGHDT, CDR2 YYEEEE.

On this clone: Other DNA sequences of this sample code for an identical CDR3. The chain couples TRBV7-9 to TRBJ2-1; TRBD2 aligns across 9 bases. Germline V CDR1 and CDR2: SEHNR, FQNEAQ (reference sequence). The CDR3 runs to 15 residues. V dropped 6 bases and J dropped 0; count of bases not matched to a gene: 3. The DNA of the CDR3 is TGTGCCAGCAGTCCGACTAGCGGCTCCTACAATGAGCAGTTCTTC. Protein: CASSPTSGSYNEQFF.

This clone was observed a single time. The chain recombines TRBV28 with TRBJ2-5, with TRBD2 matching 8 bases. Germline-derived CDR1 and CDR2 are MDHEN and SYDVKM. V was clipped by 4 bases and J by 4 bases; unmatched bases: 5. This CDR3 is 14 amino acids long. CDR3 region: CASSSSGRGETQYF. The CDR3 DNA reads TGTGCCAGCAGTTCCTCCGGGAGGGGAGAGACCCAGTACTTC.

The rearrangement links TRBV2 to TRBJ2-5; D gene uncertain. The germline V gene has CDR1 SNHLY and CDR2 FYNNEI. The CDR3 runs 11 residues. V was cut by 3 bases and J by 5 bases, with 4 bases left in between. For the CDR3, the DNA is TGTGCCAGCAGTGAGACGGAGACCCAGTACTTC. It translates to CASSETETQYF.

This CDR3 is CASSPGTRGNNEQFF. CDR3 coding DNA: TGTGCCAGCAGCCCCGGGACTAGGGGGAACAATGAGCAGTTCTTC. The chain uses TRBV28 and TRBJ2-1, with 8 bases aligning to TRBD2. The germline V gene encodes CDR1 MDHEN and CDR2 SYDVKM. Unmatched junction bases numbered 9, after V lost 6 bases and J lost 5 bases. CDR3 size: 15 residues.

This chain connects TRBV28 to TRBJ2-2; possibly TRBD1 or TRBD2 for D (5 bases each). This CDR3 is 16 amino acids long. V was shortened by 6 bases and J by 6 bases, with 20 bases between the two germline ends. Germline assignment: CDR1 MDHEN and CDR2 SYDVKM. CDR3 DNA sequence: TGTGCCAGCAGACTACTGGGACCCGGCGAATCCGGGGAGCTGTTTTTT. Protein sequence: CASRLLGPGESGELFF. Looking up the rest from reference TRBV28 and TRBJ2-2 gives the full variable domain: DVKVTQSSRYLVKRTGEKVFLECVQDMDHENMFWYRQDPGLGLRLIYFSYDVKMKEKGDIPEGYSVSREKKERFSLILESASTNQTSMYLCASRLLGPGESGELFFGEGSRLTVL.

The V and J genes are TRBV28 and TRBJ2-7, with a possible D match to TRBD1 (6 bases). V lost 6 bases and J 4 bases, leaving 19 bases between the germline ends. Looked up from germline, CDR1 is MDHEN and CDR2 is SYDVKM. This CDR3 spans 15 amino acids. The CDR3 sequence is CASSRTRDIHYEQYF. CDR3 bases: TGTGCCAGCAGCCGGACAAGGGACATCCATTACGAGCAGTACTTC.

The rearrangement joins TRBV19 to TRBJ1-2; D is undetermined. The CDR3 runs 13 residues. Germline V gene sequence: CDR1 LNHDA, CDR2 SQIVND (reference sequence). The ends were cut back, 5 bases at V and 4 bases at J, with 11 bases in the middle. This CDR3 is CASSATSGYGYTF. CDR3 sequence (DNA): TGTGCCAGTAGTGCCACCTCGGGCTATGGCTACACCTTC.

The chain links TRBV10-2 to TRBJ2-3; maybe TRBD2 (5 bases). Trimming shortened V by 7 bases and J by 2 bases, and 16 bases separated the two germline ends. The CDR3 sequence is 15 residues long. The germline V gene encodes CDR1 WSHSY and CDR2 SAAADI. The CDR3 DNA reads as TGCGCCAGCACGCAGCGGACTCTGTTCACAGATACGCAGTATTTT. Protein sequence: CASTQRTLFTDTQYF.

The V gene is TRBV7-2, the J gene TRBJ2-1; D perhaps matches TRBD2 (6 bases). V was trimmed by 4 bases and J by 6 bases, leaving 16 bases between them. The CDR3 loop spans 15 amino acids. In germline, CDR1 is SGHTA, CDR2 FQGNSA. CDR3 in DNA: TGTGCCAGCAGCTCACCCACTAGCTGGGGCAATGAGCAGTTCTTC. It specifies CASSSPTSWGNEQFF.

The V call is TRBV6-1, the J call TRBJ2-7; TRBD1 agrees at 11 bases. The CDR3 runs 13 residues. Germline-derived CDR1 and CDR2 are MNHNS and SASEGT. Germline trimming cut 6 bases from V and 3 bases from J; bases unmatched to any gene: 1. Here the CDR3 reads CASRGTGGYEQYF. The CDR3 DNA reads TGTGCCAGCAGAGGGACAGGGGGCTACGAGCAGTACTTC.

The genes are TRBV11-2 and TRBJ2-5; 8 bases are a match to TRBD1. The tail of the sequence fits TRBJ2-7 better, so the J call may be wrong. Germline loops: CDR1 SGHAT, CDR2 FQNNGV. This CDR3 spans 15 amino acids. The CDR3 protein is CASSFTTGDAYEQYF. CDR3 nucleotide sequence: TGTGCCAGCAGCTTTACGACAGGGGACGCCTACGAGCAGTACTTC.

This chain connects TRBV6-1 to TRBJ2-1; D call uncertain. Per the germline V gene, CDR1 is MNHNS and CDR2 is SASEGT. This CDR3 is built from 13 residues. The V gene lost 6 bases and the J gene lost 3 bases, with 9 bases spanning the gap. In DNA, the CDR3 is TGTGCCAGCAGGCAGCAGGTCTACAATGAGCAGTTCTTC. This translates into CASRQQVYNEQFF.

J is TRBJ2-7 and V is TRBV6-6; 8 bases line up with TRBD2. CDR1 is MNHNY and CDR2 is SVGAGI in the germline V gene (reference sequence). The CDR3 has 16 residues. J was trimmed by 7 bases and V by 5 bases; bases with no gene match: 16. The CDR3 reads CASSTDLAGPLWEQYF. The CDR3 region has the DNA TGTGCCAGCAGTACCGATTTAGCGGGACCCCTCTGGGAGCAGTACTTC.

The chain joins TRBV9 to TRBJ1-5; TRBD1 matches at 10 bases. This CDR3 region has 14 residues. Germline V gene data show CDR1 as SGDLS and CDR2 as YYNGEE. V dropped 3 bases and J dropped 6; count of bases not matched to a gene: 3. As DNA, the CDR3 is TGTGCCAGCAGCGCGGACAGGGGGTTTCAGCCCCAGCATTTT. Protein sequence: CASSADRGFQPQHF.

The genes are TRBV29-1 and TRBJ2-7; D remains ambiguous. Germline V gene lookup returns CDR1 SQVTM and CDR2 ANQGSEA. V was cut by 6 bases and J by 5 bases, with 17 bases left in between. The CDR3 contains 13 residues. CDR3: CSVRRSGLHEQYF. CDR3 DNA sequence: TGCAGCGTCCGGCGGTCGGGCCTCCACGAGCAGTACTTC.

The chain carries TRBV6-6 and TRBJ2-1; 13 bases match TRBD2. V shed 5 bases and J 5 bases; nucleotides not matched to a gene: 6. The germline V gene encodes CDR1 MNHNY and CDR2 SVGAGI (reference sequence). This CDR3 is 16 amino acids long. The CDR3 DNA reads as TGTGCCAGCAGTCTCTTAGGACTAGCGGGGGACAATGAGCAGTTCTTC. This gives the protein CASSLLGLAGDNEQFF.